This TCR beta chain came from a study of T cells in localized non-small cell lung cancer. Study findings and constraints: Tumor trailed uninvolved adjacent lung in T cell clonality, which peaked there. Since sequencing was restricted to only one region of the tumor, intratumor heterogeneity remains a possibility. For the top 100 tumor clones, a median approximately 50 also appeared in adjacent lung.

A remark on this clone: Antigen specificity is unknown.

Clones were read by immunoSEQ multiplex PCR, and TCRdb kept only the in-frame ones, dropping some. The sample has 30,000 or so clones, 88% seen once. This CDR3 comprises 18 residues. V lost 2 bases, J lost 9 bases, and 28 bases lay in between. Germline V gene lookup returns CDR1 SEHNR and CDR2 FQNEAQ (reference sequence). This chain links TRBV7-9 with TRBJ2-5, with D tentatively TRBD2 (6 bases). This TCR derives from a female donor over 55 with stage III squamous cell lung carcinoma. The source was peripheral blood, collected before any cancer treatment. CDR3 sequence: CASSLIGGSGRGVAAQYF. Written as DNA, the CDR3 is TGTGCCAGCAGCTTAATCGGCGGATCAGGCCGCGGGGTTGCGGCCCAGTACTTC. The entire variable domain, with the rest obtained from reference TRBV7-9 and TRBJ2-5, is as follows: DTGVSQNPRHKITKRGQNVTFRCDPISEHNRLYWYRQTLGQGPEFLTYFQNEAQLEKSRLLSDRFSAERPKGSFSTLEIQRTEQGDSAMYLCASSLIGGSGRGVAAQYFGPGTRLLVL.